This TCR beta chain was recovered during a study of blood T cell repertoires in COVID-19. Study background: T cells, B-cell-depleted T cells, or PBMCs provided the cDNA or gDNA that served as material.

Authors' analysis steps: Reference gene primer amplification yielded estimated nucleated cell counts. Method: immunoSEQ multiplex PCR; TCRdb's copy keeps in-frame clones and lacks some. That table supplies the V and J calls and clone size; D and trimming were determined from the DNA. The table shows 200,000 or so clones, with just under 85% occurring only once. The CDR3 is 16 residues long. The V segment lost 5 bases and the J segment 3 bases; nucleotides outside the gene matches: 12. In germline, CDR1 is SQVTM, CDR2 ANQGSEA. Sequencing was done on a sample of peripheral blood. This rearrangement joins TRBV29-1 to TRBJ2-2; TRBD1 matches at 7 bases. The sequence came from a human donor with acute or convalescent COVID-19. The donor label of this sample is uncertain. In DNA, the CDR3 is TGCAGCGTTCCGACAGGGACAAATAGGGACACCGGGGAGCTGTTTTTT. This translates into CSVPTGTNRDTGELFF.